The T cell receptor (beta chain) under discussion was sequenced for a study of blood T cell repertoires in COVID-19. Study details: The origin of the acute and convalescent COVID-19 samples was the United States, Italy and Spain.

Clones were read by immunoSEQ multiplex PCR, and TCRdb kept only the in-frame ones, dropping some. Seen here are around 220,000 clones, approximately 91% observed once, and the top ten hold around 2.2%. Germline CDR1 is MNHEY and CDR2 is SMNVEV (reference sequence). This CDR3 is built from 16 residues. Trimming at V came to 0 bases and at J to 7 bases, leaving 7 bases not matched to a gene. This sequence was found in a woman between 40 and 55 years old who had recovered from COVID-19. This chain links TRBV27 with TRBJ2-1; 9 bases agree with TRBD1. The sequenced sample consisted of peripheral blood. The CDR3, as DNA: TGTGCCAGCAGTTTATCCGGGGGACAGGGTCGAAATGAGCAGTTCTTC. Amino acids: CASSLSGGQGRNEQFF.